What follows describes a single T cell receptor (beta chain). Antigen: not known. The sample originates from a study of immune cell composition in non-small cell lung cancer. Overall study results and limits: Squamous carcinomas (about 75%) more often had tumour-associated clones >0.5% than adenocarcinomas (33%).

The CDR3 has 14 amino acids. The germline V gene encodes CDR1 SGHTA and CDR2 FQGNSA. V dropped 5 bases and J dropped 2 bases, with 11 bases sitting between them. Produced via immunoSEQ multiplex PCR; TCRdb's table is partial and in-frame only. The table records 1,500 to 2,000 clones, 75% to 90% of them present only once. This clonotype was obtained from a human donor with non-small cell lung cancer. The rearrangement joins TRBV7-2 to TRBJ2-3, with D possibly TRBD2 on 6 matching bases. The source material was lung tumor tissue. CDR3 in amino acids: CASSPGLITDTQYF. The CDR3 DNA reads TGTGCCAGCAGCCCGGGACTGATCACAGATACGCAGTATTTT.